The rows below give T cell receptor beta chains drawn from one sample of a study of molecular identifiers for immune sequencing clone quantification. One entry per CDR3 protein, called by TCRdb with MiXCR from the PCR reads. The data show 85,000 to 95,000 distinct CDR3 sequences, 15% to 20% seen once. Sequenced sample: naive CD8+ T cells from blood, with Jurkat cell RNA spiked in. These receptors all stem from a human donor in good health. Some libraries in this study had Jurkat cell RNA spiked in. CDR3s include the opening cysteine and the closing phenylalanine or tryptophan. A D gene is named only where the DNA matches it firmly. A clone size is listed for some rows: how often the clone was seen (once, few, many), or a class if it is expanded.

cdr3_length	v_call	d_call	j_call	clone_size	cdr3_nt	cdr3_aa
16	TRBV20-1	TRBD1	TRBJ1-5	many	TGCAGTGCTACCTTCGACAGGGTCTTCAATAATCAGCCCCAGCATTTT	CSATFDRVFNNQPQHF
15	TRBV28	TRBD1	TRBJ1-1	many	TGTGCCAGCAGTTTTGGACAGGGGGTGGGCACTGAAGCTTTCTTT	CASSFGQGVGTEAFF
18	TRBV7-9	-	TRBJ1-5	many	TGTGCCAGCAGCTTAGCGGGTAAAGGGGGATATAGCAATCAGCCCCAGCATTTT	CASSLAGKGGYSNQPQHF
12	TRBV19	-	TRBJ2-2	-	TGTGCCTCGATCCGGAACACCGGGGAGCTGTTTTTT	CASIRNTGELFF
14	TRBV13	TRBD2	TRBJ2-5	many	TGTGCCAGCAGCTTTGGGACTAGCGGCCCGGTCCAGTACTTC	CASSFGTSGPVQYF
13	TRBV6-2/TRBV6-3	-	TRBJ2-7	many	TGTGCCAGCAGTTACTCAGGGCGGAACGAGCAGTACTTC	CASSYSGRNEQYF
16	TRBV9	-	TRBJ2-3	many	TGTGCCAGCAGCGGAGGGGGTGTGGAGGCGCCAGATACGCAGTATTTT	CASSGGGVEAPDTQYF
24	TRBV18	-	TRBJ2-6	many	TGTGCCAGCTCACCACCGGAGACATCGAGCTCAGACCCCTTATCGAGCTCTGGGGCCAACGTCCTGACTTTC	CASSPPETSSSDPLSSSGANVLTF
14	TRBV6-1	-	TRBJ2-7	-	TGTGCCAGCAGTGAATTTCTAGTGAAGTACGAGCGGTACTTC	CASSEFLVKYERYF
16	TRBV20-1	-	TRBJ2-7	many	TGCAGTGCTAGAGAGAGATCCGGGACGGGTCACTCCGAGCAGTACTTC	CSARERSGTGHSEQYF
14	TRBV27	-	TRBJ1-1	-	TGCGCCAGCAGTTTTGTGACGGGTAACACTGAAACTTTCTTT	CASSFVTGNTETFF
15	TRBV27	-	TRBJ1-6	many	TGTGCCAGCAGCCAGACACCGTACTATAATTCACCCCTCCACTTT	CASSQTPYYNSPLHF
12	TRBV30	-	TRBJ1-1	many	TGTGCCTGGGAGTGGGATGGGGGTGAAGCTTTCTTT	CAWEWDGGEAFF
13	TRBV7-9	TRBD2	TRBJ2-7	many	TGTGCCAGCAGGGTAGCGGGAGTCTACGAGCAGTACTTC	CASRVAGVYEQYF
14	TRBV19	-	TRBJ1-1	many	TGTGCCAGTAGTACTTTGACAGGGAACACTGAAGCTTTCTTT	CASSTLTGNTEAFF
16	TRBV11-2	TRBD2	TRBJ2-2	many	TGTGCCAGCAGCATAGGACTAGCGAGGAACACCGGGGAGCTGTTTTTT	CASSIGLARNTGELFF
14	TRBV6-2/TRBV6-3	TRBD1	TRBJ2-7	many	TGTGCCAGCAGTCAACGACAGGGGCTTGGTGAGCAGTACTTC	CASSQRQGLGEQYF
18	TRBV4-3	TRBD1	TRBJ1-2	many	TGCGCCAGCAGCCAAGATCTGGGACAGGGGTTATTAAACTATGGCTACACCTTC	CASSQDLGQGLLNYGYTF
14	TRBV29-1	TRBD1	TRBJ2-5	many	TGCAGCGTTTGGGGGACAGGGAAACAAGAGACCCAGTACTTC	CSVWGTGKQETQYF
16	TRBV28	-	TRBJ2-7	many	TGTGCCAGCAGTTTATTGGCGGTACAGGATTCCTACGAGCAGTACTTC	CASSLLAVQDSYEQYF
18	TRBV28	TRBD2	TRBJ2-3	many	TGTGCCAGCAGTTTAGAAGGGCTAGCGGGAAAGGTTTTAGATACGCAGTATTTT	CASSLEGLAGKVLDTQYF
17	TRBV7-9	TRBD2	TRBJ2-1	many	TGTGCCAGCAAAAAGGGTCTAGCGGGAGAATCCTACAATGAGCAGTTCTTC	CASKKGLAGESYNEQFF
13	TRBV6-2/TRBV6-3	-	TRBJ1-1	-	TGTGCCAGCAGTTACTCGTTGTGGGGTGGAGCTTTCTTT	CASSYSLWGGAFF
17	TRBV4-3	-	TRBJ1-5	many	TGCGCCAGCAGCCAAGTGTACGGGGTTGACAGCAATCAGCCCCAGCATTTT	CASSQVYGVDSNQPQHF
16	TRBV30	-	TRBJ2-3	-	TGTGCCTGGAGCGACCTCCGGAACAGAAGCACAGATACGCAGTATTTT	CAWSDLRNRSTDTQYF